Following are 28 T cell receptor beta chains from one sample sequenced in a study of shared clonotypes between healthy human individuals. The assay was immunoSEQ multiplex PCR, and TCRdb's table has in-frame clones only and misses some. The table has approximately 1.5 million clones, approximately 98.5% seen once. Sequenced sample: naive CD4+ T cells sorted from blood. Sample subset: CD45RA+ positively selected. The receptor set was obtained from a man younger than 45 in good health.

The V gene is TRBV30, the J gene TRBJ2-2; D call uncertain. CDR1 and CDR2 (germline): GTSNPN, SVGIG (reference sequence). The V gene lost 2 bases and the J gene lost 7 bases, with 11 bases spanning the gap. This CDR3 spans 13 amino acids. CDR3 region: CAWSFRLGGELFF. CDR3 DNA sequence: TGTGCCTGGAGTTTCAGGCTCGGCGGGGAGCTGTTTTTT.

The chain's CDR3 is CASSAPSVTGELFF. Written as DNA, the CDR3 is TGCGCCAGCAGTGCCCCTAGCGTTACCGGGGAGCTGTTTTTT. The rearrangement links TRBV10-2 to TRBJ2-2, with D tentatively TRBD2 (6 bases). The CDR3 has 14 amino acids. Trimming pared 4 bases from V and 5 bases from J, leaving 11 bases between. Germline CDR1 is WSHSY and CDR2 is SAAADI.

V is TRBV30 and J is TRBJ2-2; D gene ambiguous. The CDR3 totals 16 residues. Trimming removed 2 bases from V and 4 bases from J, with 17 bases in between. CDR1 is GTSNPN, CDR2 SVGIG, per germline (reference sequence). CDR3: CAWSLGWLAFTGELFF. The CDR3 nucleotides are TGTGCCTGGAGTCTTGGATGGTTGGCCTTCACCGGGGAGCTGTTTTTT.

The rearrangement joins TRBV9 to TRBJ2-3, with D tentatively TRBD2 (5 bases). Germline V gene lookup returns CDR1 SGDLS and CDR2 YYNGEE. V dropped 7 bases and J dropped 1 base, with 13 bases sitting between them. The CDR3 length is 14 residues. The CDR3 sequence is CASEQFSGTDTQYF. DNA of the CDR3: TGTGCCAGCGAACAATTTAGCGGCACAGATACGCAGTATTTT.

This rearrangement joins TRBV29-1 to TRBJ2-1, with no clear D. From germline, CDR1 is SQVTM and CDR2 ANQGSEA. There are 13 residues in the CDR3. V lost 7 bases to trimming and J lost 0 bases, with 10 bases between them. CDR3 region: CSATHSSYNEQFF. CDR3 DNA: TGCAGCGCAACACACAGCTCCTACAATGAGCAGTTCTTC.

The rearrangement links TRBV2 to TRBJ2-7; TRBD1 agrees at 9 bases. J lost 4 bases, V lost 8 bases, and 6 bases had no gene match. Germline CDR1 is SNHLY and CDR2 is FYNNEI. The CDR3 contains 13 residues. The CDR3 sequence: CASAGTGSYEQYF. The CDR3 DNA reads as TGTGCCAGCGCCGGGACAGGGTCATACGAGCAGTACTTC.

J is TRBJ1-1 and V is TRBV7-6; 8 positions agree with TRBD1. The J segment lost 1 base and the V segment lost 1 base, leaving 5 bases of the junction unmatched. Germline V gene lookup returns CDR1 SGHVS and CDR2 FNYEAQ. This CDR3 is 16 amino acids long. This CDR3 reads CASSLGRGQGNTEAFF. CDR3 nucleotides: TGTGCCAGCAGCTTAGGTCGAGGACAGGGGAACACTGAAGCTTTCTTT.

The rearrangement links TRBV7-2 to TRBJ2-7, with D uncertain. This CDR3 is 13 amino acids long. V lost 2 bases and J lost 0, with 5 bases in between. Per germline, CDR1 SGHTA and CDR2 FQGNSA. The CDR3 DNA reads as TGTGCCAGCAGCTTAATGGCCTCCTACGAGCAGTACTTC. Translated, it gives CASSLMASYEQYF.

V is TRBV18 and J is TRBJ1-2; the match to TRBD1 covers 7 bases. V lost 2 bases to trimming and J lost 4 bases; unmatched junction nucleotides: 4. Germline V gene data show CDR1 as KGHSH and CDR2 as LQKENI. The CDR3 sequence is 14 residues long. The CDR3 nucleotides read TGTGCCAGCTCACCAGACAGGGCCCGCTATGGCTACACCTTC. This sequence encodes CASSPDRARYGYTF.

The genes are TRBV9 and TRBJ1-2; possible D gene TRBD1, 6 bases. Trimming cost V 1 base and J 4 bases, with 11 bases left between them. Germline V gene lookup returns CDR1 SGDLS and CDR2 YYNGEE. This CDR3 has 14 amino acids. For the CDR3, the DNA is TGTGCCAGCAGCGTAAATGGACAGACCTATGGCTACACCTTC. Its translation is CASSVNGQTYGYTF.

The chain uses TRBV2 and TRBJ1-1; D ambiguous. The CDR3 is 17 residues long. Germline CDR1 and CDR2: SNHLY and FYNNEI. Trimming cost V 2 bases and J 0 bases, with 16 bases left between them. In nucleotides, the CDR3 is TGTGCCAGCAGTGAATCGGGTCCGGGTTCCGTGAACACTGAAGCTTTCTTT. Protein: CASSESGPGSVNTEAFF.

The chain joins TRBV7-2 to TRBJ2-2; D unresolved. The V end lost 5 bases, the J end lost 4 bases, and 8 bases lay between the germline ends. CDR1 is SGHTA and CDR2 is FQGNSA in the germline V gene. The CDR3 runs to 13 residues. CDR3 region: CASSLLSTGELFF. CDR3 coding DNA: TGTGCCAGCAGCCTTTTGAGCACCGGGGAGCTGTTTTTT.

V is TRBV27 and J is TRBJ1-2; 9 bases map to TRBD1. The length of the CDR3 is 15 residues. From germline, CDR1 is MNHEY and CDR2 SMNVEV (reference sequence). After removal of 7 bases from V and 1 base from J, the junction contained 7 bases not matched to a gene. The CDR3 DNA follows: TGTGCCAGCATAGGGTACAGGGGGCGTAACTATGGCTACACCTTC. This translates into CASIGYRGRNYGYTF.

This chain links TRBV9 with TRBJ2-1; D gene uncertain. V was trimmed by 0 bases and J by 0 bases, leaving 13 bases between them. CDR3 length equals 17 residues. Per germline, CDR1 SGDLS and CDR2 YYNGEE. Here the CDR3 reads CASSVGSQASSYNEQFF. The CDR3 bases are TGTGCCAGCAGCGTAGGAAGCCAGGCTAGCTCCTACAATGAGCAGTTCTTC.

About this clone: At the DNA level, this CDR3 is encoded by other sequences in the same sample as well. The V call is TRBV6-5, the J call TRBJ1-1; a possible D gene is TRBD1 (5 bases). Germline CDR1 MNHEY, CDR2 SVGAGI. Trimming removed 8 bases from V and 0 bases from J, with 13 bases in between. CDR3 size: 14 residues. The CDR3 is CASSTGTVNTEAFF. The CDR3 DNA reads as TGTGCCAGCTCGACCGGGACGGTGAACACTGAAGCTTTCTTT.

The count of this clone is one. The V gene is TRBV10-3, the J gene TRBJ2-2; D is unclear. V lost 4 bases to trimming and J lost 4 bases, with 10 bases between them. Germline lookup yields CDR1 ENHRY and CDR2 SYGVKD. The CDR3 spans 14 residues. The CDR3 region has the DNA TGTGCCATCAGTGGTAGCCTGGGCACCGGGGAGCTGTTTTTT. Protein sequence: CAISGSLGTGELFF.

This clone was counted once. The chain combines TRBV2 with TRBJ2-7, with D possibly TRBD1 on 5 matching bases. Trimming took 4 bases from V and 5 from J, leaving 12 bases between them. Per germline, CDR1 SNHLY and CDR2 FYNNEI. The CDR3 has 13 amino acids. The CDR3 DNA sequence: TGTGCCAGCAGTGTGTCAGGGTCGAACGAGCAGTACTTC. Residues: CASSVSGSNEQYF.

V is TRBV15 and J is TRBJ2-2; D is unclear. CDR1 and CDR2 (germline): LNHNV, YYDKDF (reference sequence). The CDR3 has 14 residues. V was shortened by 2 bases and J by 4 bases, with 8 bases between the two germline ends. This chain's CDR3 is CATSRPWGTGELFF. CDR3 coding DNA: TGTGCCACCAGCAGACCTTGGGGCACCGGGGAGCTGTTTTTT.

The chain employs TRBV2 and TRBJ1-3, with 9 bases identical to TRBD1. V shed 6 bases and J 8 bases; nucleotides not matched to a gene: 5. Germline V gives CDR1 SNHLY, CDR2 FYNNEI. The CDR3 extends over 13 amino acids. In DNA, the CDR3 is TGTGCCAGCAGGGACAGGGGCCGGGACACCATATATTTT. Its protein is CASRDRGRDTIYF.

The chain has TRBV11-2 and TRBJ1-2, with 12 bases matching TRBD1. V shed 5 bases, J shed 8 bases, and the junction held 12 bases outside the gene matches. Germline V lookup: CDR1 SGHAT, CDR2 FQNNGV. The CDR3 loop spans 16 amino acids. CDR3: CASSNIGGQGAQGYTF. CDR3 DNA: TGTGCCAGCAGCAATATCGGGGGACAGGGGGCTCAGGGCTACACCTTC.

The chain recombines TRBV5-1 with TRBJ2-1; D possibly corresponds to TRBD1 (5 bases). Germline loops: CDR1 SGHRS, CDR2 YFSETQ. Deletions cut 1 base from V and 6 bases from J, with 14 bases between. The CDR3 sequence is 15 residues long. The CDR3, as DNA: TGCGCCAGCAGCTTGTTCCCCGACAGAACCAATGAGCAGTTCTTC. It codes for CASSLFPDRTNEQFF.

The chain employs TRBV7-6 and TRBJ2-5, with 7 bases lining up with TRBD2. In germline, CDR1 is SGHVS, CDR2 FNYEAQ. After removal of 5 bases from V and 5 bases from J, the junction contained 11 bases not matched to a gene. CDR3 length equals 15 residues. CDR3 sequence reads: CASSNGGGVGETQYF. CDR3 bases: TGTGCCAGCAGCAATGGGGGGGGAGTGGGTGAGACCCAGTACTTC.

V is TRBV7-6 and J is TRBJ2-2; D remains ambiguous. The V end lost 2 bases, the J end lost 4 bases, and 8 bases lay between the germline ends. Germline V gene sequence: CDR1 SGHVS, CDR2 FNYEAQ. The CDR3 runs to 14 residues. CDR3 DNA sequence: TGTGCCAGCAGCTTACGCGGACCCACCGGGGAGCTGTTTTTT. Amino acid sequence: CASSLRGPTGELFF.

The chain has TRBV6-6 and TRBJ2-1, with a possible D match to TRBD1 (5 bases). CDR3 length equals 11 residues. Germline loops: CDR1 MNHNY, CDR2 SVGAGI (reference sequence). Trimming removed 5 bases at V and 6 bases at J, with 5 bases between. The CDR3: CASSRGNEQFF. CDR3 DNA: TGTGCCAGCAGTAGGGGCAATGAGCAGTTCTTC.

V gene TRBV18 combines with J gene TRBJ2-1; no clear D gene. Germline CDR1 and CDR2: KGHSH and LQKENI. The CDR3 is 13 residues long. The V and J ends lost 6 bases and 3 bases respectively, with 9 bases between them. The CDR3 region has the DNA TGTGCCAGCTCCGATCTCATCTACAATGAGCAGTTCTTC. The encoded protein is CASSDLIYNEQFF.

The V call is TRBV2, the J call TRBJ2-1; possibly TRBD2 for D (5 bases). CDR1 and CDR2 from the germline V gene are SNHLY and FYNNEI. Trimming took off 1 base at V and 2 bases at J, with 9 bases between the two ends. This CDR3 is 15 amino acids long. CDR3 amino acids: CASSEEGATYNEQFF. In DNA, the CDR3 is TGTGCCAGCAGTGAAGAGGGAGCAACCTACAATGAGCAGTTCTTC.

Worth noting for this clone: Other DNA sequences in this sample translate to the same CDR3. V usage is TRBV11-3 and J usage is TRBJ2-1, with D perhaps matching TRBD1 (6 bases). The V end was cut by 5 bases, the J end by 0 bases, with 11 bases between. The CDR3 is 15 amino acids. Germline CDR1 SGHNT, CDR2 YENEEA. CDR3 residues: CASSLRGSSYNEQFF. In DNA, the CDR3 is TGTGCCAGCAGCCTTAGGGGGTCCTCCTACAATGAGCAGTTCTTC. Filled out from reference TRBV11-3 and TRBJ2-1, the complete variable domain reads EAGVVQSPRYKIIEKKQPVAFWCNPISGHNTLYWYLQNLGQGPELLIRYENEEAVDDSQLPKDRFSAERLKGVDSTLKIQPAELGDSAVYLCASSLRGSSYNEQFFGPGTRLTVL.

The rearrangement links TRBV19 to TRBJ2-7; TRBD2 might be the D (6 bases). The germline CDR1 and CDR2 sequences are LNHDA and SQIVND (reference sequence). This CDR3 is 16 amino acids long. The ends were cut back, 3 bases at V and 3 bases at J, with 18 bases in the middle. The CDR3 DNA sequence: TGTGCCAGTAGTATGGGGGACCTCAGGAGGGGCTACGAGCAGTACTTC. Amino acid sequence: CASSMGDLRRGYEQYF.